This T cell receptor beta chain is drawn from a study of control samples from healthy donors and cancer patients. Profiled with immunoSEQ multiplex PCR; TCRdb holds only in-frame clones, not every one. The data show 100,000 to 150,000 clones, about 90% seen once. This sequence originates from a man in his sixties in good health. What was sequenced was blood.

In nucleotides, the CDR3 is TGTGCCAGCAGCTTTAACATGAACACTGAAGCTTTCTTT. This gives the protein CASSFNMNTEAFF. The J gene is TRBJ1-1, the V gene TRBV7-3; D not resolved. The CDR3 covers 13 residues. Trimming took 3 bases from V and 0 from J, leaving 5 bases between them. Looked up from germline, CDR1 is SGHTA and CDR2 is FQGTGA.